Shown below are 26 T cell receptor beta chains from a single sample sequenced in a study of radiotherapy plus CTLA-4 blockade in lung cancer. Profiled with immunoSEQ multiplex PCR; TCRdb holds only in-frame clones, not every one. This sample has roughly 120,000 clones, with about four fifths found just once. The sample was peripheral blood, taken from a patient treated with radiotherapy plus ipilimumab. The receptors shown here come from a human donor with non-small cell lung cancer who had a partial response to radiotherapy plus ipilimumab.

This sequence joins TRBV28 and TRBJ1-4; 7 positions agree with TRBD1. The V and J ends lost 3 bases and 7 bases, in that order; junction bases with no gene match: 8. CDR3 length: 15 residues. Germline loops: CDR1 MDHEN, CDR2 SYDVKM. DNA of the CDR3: TGTGCCAGCAGTTTTCACTCAACAGGGGCTGAAAAACTGTTTTTT. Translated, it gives CASSFHSTGAEKLFF.

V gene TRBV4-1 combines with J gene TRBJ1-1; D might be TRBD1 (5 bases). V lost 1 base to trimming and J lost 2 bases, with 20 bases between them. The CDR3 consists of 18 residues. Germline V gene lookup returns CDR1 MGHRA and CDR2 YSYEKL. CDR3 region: CASSQAAGLGEGNTEAFF. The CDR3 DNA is TGCGCCAGCAGCCAAGCTGCGGGGCTTGGGGAAGGAAACACTGAAGCTTTCTTT.

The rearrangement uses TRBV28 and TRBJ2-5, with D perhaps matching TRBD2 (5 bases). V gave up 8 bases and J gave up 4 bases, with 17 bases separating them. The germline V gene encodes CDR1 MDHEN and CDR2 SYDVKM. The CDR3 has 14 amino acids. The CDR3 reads CASGKVGEAETQYF. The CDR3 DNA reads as TGTGCCAGCGGTAAGGTGGGAGAGGCAGAGACCCAGTACTTC.

The CDR3 protein is CASSLLKGANEAFF. CDR3 bases: TGTGCCAGCAGCTTATTAAAAGGGGCAAATGAAGCTTTCTTT. The V gene is TRBV7-2, the J gene TRBJ1-1; D perhaps matches TRBD1 (5 bases). The germline V and J ends were trimmed by 2 bases and 7 bases, with 14 bases remaining between them. The CDR3 is 14 amino acids. Germline-derived CDR1 and CDR2 are SGHTA and FQGNSA.

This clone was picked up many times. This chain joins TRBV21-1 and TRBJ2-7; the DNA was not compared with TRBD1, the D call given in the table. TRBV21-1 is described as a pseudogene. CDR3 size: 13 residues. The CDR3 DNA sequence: TGTGCCAGCAGCAGGGCAGGGATTCTGCAGCAGTACGTC. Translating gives CASSRAGILQQYV.

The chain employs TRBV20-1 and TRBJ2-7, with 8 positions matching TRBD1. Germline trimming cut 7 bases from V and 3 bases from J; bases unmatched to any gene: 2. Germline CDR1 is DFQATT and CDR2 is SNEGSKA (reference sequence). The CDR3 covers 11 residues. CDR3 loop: CSVRGRYEQYF. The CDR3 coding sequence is TGCAGTGTCAGGGGGCGCTACGAGCAGTACTTC.

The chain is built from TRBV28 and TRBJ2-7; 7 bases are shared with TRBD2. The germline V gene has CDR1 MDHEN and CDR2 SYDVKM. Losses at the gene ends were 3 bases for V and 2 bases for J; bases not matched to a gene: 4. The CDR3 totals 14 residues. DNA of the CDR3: TGTGCCAGCAGTTTTGGGGGGGGACCCTACGAGCAGTACTTC. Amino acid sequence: CASSFGGGPYEQYF.

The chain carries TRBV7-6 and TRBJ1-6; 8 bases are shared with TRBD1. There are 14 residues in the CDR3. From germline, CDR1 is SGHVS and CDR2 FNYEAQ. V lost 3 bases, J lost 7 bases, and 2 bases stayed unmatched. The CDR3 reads CASSFGQGNSPLHF. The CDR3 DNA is TGTGCCAGCAGCTTCGGACAGGGAAATTCACCCCTCCACTTT.

CDR3 sequence (DNA): TGTGCCAGCAGTTTGGGCAGCTCCTACGAGCAGTACTTC. It yields the protein CASSLGSSYEQYF. V is TRBV28 and J is TRBJ2-7; D not resolved. V lost 3 bases and J 0 bases, leaving 6 bases between the germline ends. This CDR3 region has 13 residues. Germline assignment: CDR1 MDHEN and CDR2 SYDVKM.

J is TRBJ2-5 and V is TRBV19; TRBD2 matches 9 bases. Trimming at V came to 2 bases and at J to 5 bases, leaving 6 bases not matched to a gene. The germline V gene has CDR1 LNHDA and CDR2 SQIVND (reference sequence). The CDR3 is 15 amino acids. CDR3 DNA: TGTGCCAGTAGTATAAACGGCGGGAGGGCGGAGACCCAGTACTTC. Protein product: CASSINGGRAETQYF.

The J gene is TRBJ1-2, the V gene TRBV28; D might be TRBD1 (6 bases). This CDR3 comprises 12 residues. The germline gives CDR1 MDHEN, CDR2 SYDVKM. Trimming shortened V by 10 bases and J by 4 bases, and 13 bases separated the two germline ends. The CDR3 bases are TGTGCCACCGAATGGGACATCTATGGCTACACCTTC. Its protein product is CATEWDIYGYTF.

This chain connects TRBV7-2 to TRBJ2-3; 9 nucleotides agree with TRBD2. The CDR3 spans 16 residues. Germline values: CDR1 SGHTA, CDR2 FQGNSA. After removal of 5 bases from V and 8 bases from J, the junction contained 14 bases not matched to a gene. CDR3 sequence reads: CASSLQGLAGSSTQYF. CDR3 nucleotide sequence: TGTGCCAGCAGCCTCCAGGGGCTAGCGGGATCGAGTACGCAGTATTTT.

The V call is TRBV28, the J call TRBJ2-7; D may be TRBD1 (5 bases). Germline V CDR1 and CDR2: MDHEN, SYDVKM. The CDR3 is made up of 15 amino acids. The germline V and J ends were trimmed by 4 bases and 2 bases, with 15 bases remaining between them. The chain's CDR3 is CASSSPRKGPYEQYF. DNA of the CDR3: TGTGCCAGCAGTTCTCCCCGCAAGGGGCCCTACGAGCAGTACTTC.

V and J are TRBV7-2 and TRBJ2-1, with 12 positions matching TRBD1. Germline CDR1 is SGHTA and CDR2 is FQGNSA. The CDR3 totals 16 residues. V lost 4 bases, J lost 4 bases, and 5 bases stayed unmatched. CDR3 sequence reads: CASSWDRGQVYNEQFF. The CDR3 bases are TGTGCCAGCAGCTGGGACAGGGGGCAGGTGTACAATGAGCAGTTCTTC.

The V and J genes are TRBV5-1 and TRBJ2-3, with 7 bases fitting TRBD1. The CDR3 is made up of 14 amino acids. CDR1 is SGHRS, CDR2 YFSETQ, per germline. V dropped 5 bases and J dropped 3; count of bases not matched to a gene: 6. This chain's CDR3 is CASRPLQGTDTQYF. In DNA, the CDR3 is TGCGCCAGCAGGCCTCTACAGGGGACAGATACGCAGTATTTT.

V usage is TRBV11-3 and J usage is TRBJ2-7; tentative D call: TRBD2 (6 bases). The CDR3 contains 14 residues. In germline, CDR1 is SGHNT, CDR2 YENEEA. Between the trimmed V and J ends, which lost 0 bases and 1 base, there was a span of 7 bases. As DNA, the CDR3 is TGTGCCAGCAGCTTAGAGGCGGGATCCTACGAGCAGTACTTC. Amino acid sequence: CASSLEAGSYEQYF.

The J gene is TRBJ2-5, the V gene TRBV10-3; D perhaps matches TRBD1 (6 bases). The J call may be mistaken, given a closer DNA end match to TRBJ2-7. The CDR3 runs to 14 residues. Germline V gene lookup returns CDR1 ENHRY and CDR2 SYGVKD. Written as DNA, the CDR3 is TGTGCCATCAGTGAGTTGACAGGCTCCTACGAGCAGTACTTC. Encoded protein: CAISELTGSYEQYF.

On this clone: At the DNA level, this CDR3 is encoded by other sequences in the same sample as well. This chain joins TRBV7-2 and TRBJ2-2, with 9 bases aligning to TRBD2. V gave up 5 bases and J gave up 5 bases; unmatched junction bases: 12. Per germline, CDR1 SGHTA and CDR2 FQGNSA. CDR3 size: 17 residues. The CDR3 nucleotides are TGTGCCAGCAGCCAACCTCCACTAGCGGGTCTGACCGGGGAGCTGTTTTTT. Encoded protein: CASSQPPLAGLTGELFF.

CDR3 residues: CASRSDRVSNQPQHF. The CDR3 DNA is TGTGCCAGCAGGTCGGACAGGGTTAGCAATCAGCCCCAGCATTTT. The chain is built from TRBV6-1 and TRBJ1-5; TRBD1 matches 8 bases. CDR1 is MNHNS and CDR2 is SASEGT in the germline V gene. The CDR3 is 15 residues long. V lost 6 bases, J lost 0 bases, and 4 bases stayed unmatched.

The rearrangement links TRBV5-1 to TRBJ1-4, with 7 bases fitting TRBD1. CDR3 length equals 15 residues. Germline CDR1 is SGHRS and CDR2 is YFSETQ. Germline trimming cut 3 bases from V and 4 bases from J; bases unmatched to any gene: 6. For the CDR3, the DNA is TGCGCCAGCAGCTCGACAGGGTATGGTAATGAAAAACTGTTTTTT. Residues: CASSSTGYGNEKLFF.

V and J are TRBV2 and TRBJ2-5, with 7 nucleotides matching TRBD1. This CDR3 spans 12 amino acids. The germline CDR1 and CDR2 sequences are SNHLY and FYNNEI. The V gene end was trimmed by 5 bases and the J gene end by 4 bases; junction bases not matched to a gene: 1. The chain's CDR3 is CASSPGGETQYF. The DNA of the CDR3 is TGTGCCAGCAGTCCAGGGGGAGAGACCCAGTACTTC.

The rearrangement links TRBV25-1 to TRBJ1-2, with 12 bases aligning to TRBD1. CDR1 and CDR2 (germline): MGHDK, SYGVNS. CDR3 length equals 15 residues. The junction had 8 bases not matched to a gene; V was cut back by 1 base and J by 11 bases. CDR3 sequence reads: CASSEWDRGQRRYTF. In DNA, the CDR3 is TGTGCCAGCAGTGAATGGGACAGGGGGCAAAGAAGGTACACCTTC.

This CDR3 is CASSLGIRVYTGELFF. As DNA, the CDR3 is TGTGCCAGCAGCTTGGGGATTCGGGTGTACACCGGGGAGCTGTTTTTT. The chain recombines TRBV5-5 with TRBJ2-2; D gene unclear. Trimming left V 0 bases short and J 3 bases short, with 12 bases between. CDR3 size: 16 residues. Germline V lookup: CDR1 SGHKS, CDR2 YYEKEE (reference sequence).

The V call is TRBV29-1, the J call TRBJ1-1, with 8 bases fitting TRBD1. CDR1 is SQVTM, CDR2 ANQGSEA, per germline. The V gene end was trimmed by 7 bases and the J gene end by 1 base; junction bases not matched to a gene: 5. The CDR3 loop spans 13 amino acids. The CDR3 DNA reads TGCAGCGCTCGGACAGGGACGAACACTGAAGCTTTCTTT. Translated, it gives CSARTGTNTEAFF.

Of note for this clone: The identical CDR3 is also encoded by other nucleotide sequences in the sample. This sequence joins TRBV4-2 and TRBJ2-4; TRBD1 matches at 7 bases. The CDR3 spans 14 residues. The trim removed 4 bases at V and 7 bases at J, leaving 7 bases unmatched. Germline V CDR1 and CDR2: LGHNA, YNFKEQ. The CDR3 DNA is TGTGCCAGCAGCCCGGGGCTGGGACAGAACATTCAGTACTTC. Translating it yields CASSPGLGQNIQYF.

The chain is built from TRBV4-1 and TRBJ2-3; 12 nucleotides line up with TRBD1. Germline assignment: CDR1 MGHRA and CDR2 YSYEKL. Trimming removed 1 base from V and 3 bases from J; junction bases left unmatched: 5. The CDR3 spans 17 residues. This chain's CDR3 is CASSQAAGQGATDTQYF. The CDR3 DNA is TGCGCCAGCAGCCAAGCAGCGGGACAGGGGGCAACAGATACGCAGTATTTT.